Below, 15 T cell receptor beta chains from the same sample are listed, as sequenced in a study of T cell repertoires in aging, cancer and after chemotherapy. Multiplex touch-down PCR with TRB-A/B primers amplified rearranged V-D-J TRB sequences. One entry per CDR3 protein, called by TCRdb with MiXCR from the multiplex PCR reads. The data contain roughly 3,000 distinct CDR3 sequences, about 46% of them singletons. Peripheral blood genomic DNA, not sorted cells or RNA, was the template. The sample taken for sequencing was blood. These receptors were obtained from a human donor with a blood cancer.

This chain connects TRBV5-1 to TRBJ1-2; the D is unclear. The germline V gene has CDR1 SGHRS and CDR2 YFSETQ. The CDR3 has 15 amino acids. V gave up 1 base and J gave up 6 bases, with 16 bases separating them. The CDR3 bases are TGCGCCAGCAGCTTGAGTGACTGGCTTACCGATGGCTACACCTTC. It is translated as CASSLSDWLTDGYTF.

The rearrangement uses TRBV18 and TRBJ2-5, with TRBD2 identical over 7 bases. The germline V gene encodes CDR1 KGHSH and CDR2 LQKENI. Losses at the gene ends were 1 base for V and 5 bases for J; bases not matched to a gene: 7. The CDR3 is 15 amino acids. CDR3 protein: CASSPQASGGETQYF. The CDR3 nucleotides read TGTGCCAGCTCACCACAGGCTAGCGGAGGGGAGACCCAGTACTTC.

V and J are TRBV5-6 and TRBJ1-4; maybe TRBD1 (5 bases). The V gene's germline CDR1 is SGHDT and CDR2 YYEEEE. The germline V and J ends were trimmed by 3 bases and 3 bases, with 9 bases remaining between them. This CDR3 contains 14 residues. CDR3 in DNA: TGTGCCAGCAGCTCCCAGGGATCTAATGAAAAACTGTTTTTT. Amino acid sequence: CASSSQGSNEKLFF.

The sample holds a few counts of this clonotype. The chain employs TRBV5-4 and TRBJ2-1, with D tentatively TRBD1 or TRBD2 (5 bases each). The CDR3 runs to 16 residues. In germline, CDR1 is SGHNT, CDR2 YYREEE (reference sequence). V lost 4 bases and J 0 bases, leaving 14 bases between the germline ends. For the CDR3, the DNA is TGTGCCAGCAGCCCCGAGGGGACGCGCTCCTACAATGAGCAGTTCTTC. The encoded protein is CASSPEGTRSYNEQFF.

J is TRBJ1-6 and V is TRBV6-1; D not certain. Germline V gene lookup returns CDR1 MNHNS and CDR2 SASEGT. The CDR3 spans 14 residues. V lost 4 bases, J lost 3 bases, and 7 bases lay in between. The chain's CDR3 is CASSVGYYNSPLHF. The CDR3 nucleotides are TGTGCCAGCAGTGTAGGTTACTATAATTCACCCCTCCACTTT.

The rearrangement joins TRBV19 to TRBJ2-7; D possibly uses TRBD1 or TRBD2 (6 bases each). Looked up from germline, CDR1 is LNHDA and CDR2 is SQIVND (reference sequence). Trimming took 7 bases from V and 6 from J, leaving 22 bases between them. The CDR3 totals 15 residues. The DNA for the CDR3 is TGTGCCAGTAAAGGGGGGAATAGCCAGGTTGGCGAGCAGTACTTC. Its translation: CASKGGNSQVGEQYF.

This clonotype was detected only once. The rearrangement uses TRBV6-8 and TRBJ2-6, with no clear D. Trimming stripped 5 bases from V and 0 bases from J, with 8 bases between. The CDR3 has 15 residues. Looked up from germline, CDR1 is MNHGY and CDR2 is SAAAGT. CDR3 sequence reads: CASSEERSGANVLTF. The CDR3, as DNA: TGTGCCAGCAGTGAGGAACGCTCTGGGGCCAACGTCCTGACTTTC.

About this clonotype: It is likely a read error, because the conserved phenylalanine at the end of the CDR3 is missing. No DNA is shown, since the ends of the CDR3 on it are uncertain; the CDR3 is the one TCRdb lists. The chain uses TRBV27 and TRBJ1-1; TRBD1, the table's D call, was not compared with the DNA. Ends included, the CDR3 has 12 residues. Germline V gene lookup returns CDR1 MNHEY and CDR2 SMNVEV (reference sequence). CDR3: CASSLGTGESFL.

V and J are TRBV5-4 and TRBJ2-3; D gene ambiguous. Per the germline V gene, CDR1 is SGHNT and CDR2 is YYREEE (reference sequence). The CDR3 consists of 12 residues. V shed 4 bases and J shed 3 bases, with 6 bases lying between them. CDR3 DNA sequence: TGTGCCAGCAGCCCACAGACAGATACGCAGTATTTT. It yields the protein CASSPQTDTQYF. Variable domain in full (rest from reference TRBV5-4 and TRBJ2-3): ETGVTQSPTHLIKTRGQQVTLRCSSQSGHNTVSWYQQALGQGPQFIFQYYREEENGRGNFPPRFSGLQFPNYSSELNVNALELDDSALYLCASSPQTDTQYFGPGTRLTVL.

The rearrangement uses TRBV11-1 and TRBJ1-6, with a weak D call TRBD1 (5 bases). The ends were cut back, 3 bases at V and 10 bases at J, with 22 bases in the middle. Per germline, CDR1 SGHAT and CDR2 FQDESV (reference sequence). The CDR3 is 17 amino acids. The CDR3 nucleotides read TGTGCCAGCAGCTTTTGGCTTCTAGGGACGGCGGGATCACCCCTCCACTTT. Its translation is CASSFWLLGTAGSPLHF.

The CDR3 DNA sequence: TGTGCCACCAGCAGAGATCGTAGGGGGCTTTCACCCCTCCACTTT. Its protein is CATSRDRRGLSPLHF. The chain combines TRBV15 with TRBJ1-6; the match to TRBD1 covers 7 bases. Germline V gene data show CDR1 as LNHNV and CDR2 as YYDKDF (reference sequence). The CDR3 covers 15 residues. Trimming at V came to 0 bases and at J to 9 bases, leaving 5 bases not matched to a gene.

This chain's CDR3 is CASSLARGPDTQYF. In DNA, the CDR3 is TGTGCCAGCAGCTTAGCCAGGGGGCCAGATACGCAGTATTTT. This chain connects TRBV7-9 to TRBJ2-3; TRBD1 aligns across 8 bases. The CDR3 sequence is 14 residues long. Germline assignment: CDR1 SEHNR and CDR2 FQNEAQ (reference sequence). V was clipped by 0 bases and J by 4 bases; unmatched bases: 0.

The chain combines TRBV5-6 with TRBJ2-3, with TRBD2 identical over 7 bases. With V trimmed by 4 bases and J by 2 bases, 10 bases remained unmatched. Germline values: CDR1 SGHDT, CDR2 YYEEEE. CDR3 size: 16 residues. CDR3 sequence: CASSPRAGTITDTQYF. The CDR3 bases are TGTGCCAGCAGCCCTCGAGCGGGAACTATCACAGATACGCAGTATTTT.

The CDR3 DNA reads TGTGCCAGCAGCCCCCTAGCGGGGATGAGCACAGATACGCAGTATTTT. Protein: CASSPLAGMSTDTQYF. V and J are TRBV5-6 and TRBJ2-3; 9 nucleotides line up with TRBD2. This CDR3 has 16 residues. Germline CDR1 SGHDT, CDR2 YYEEEE. J lost 0 bases, V lost 4 bases, and 6 bases had no gene match.

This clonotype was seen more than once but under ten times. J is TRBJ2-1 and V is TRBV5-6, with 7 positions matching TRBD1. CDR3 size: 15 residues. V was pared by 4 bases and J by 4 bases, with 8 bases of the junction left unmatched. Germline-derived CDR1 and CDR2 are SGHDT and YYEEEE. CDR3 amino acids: CASSLHQTGYNEQFF. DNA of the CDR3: TGTGCCAGCAGCCTTCACCAGACAGGGTACAATGAGCAGTTCTTC.